The rows below give T cell receptor beta chains drawn from one sample of a study of identifying expanded T cells in peripheral blood. Only in-frame clones appear in the TCRdb table, and some are missing; sequencing was by immunoSEQ multiplex PCR. The sample lists tens of thousands of clones; around nine tenths were seen once. The sequenced material came from blood. These receptors came from a person between 18 and 75 years old in good health. Both conserved end residues are part of each CDR3. D genes are given only for firm matches. Clone sizes are given selectively: once, few, many, or a class where the clone is expanded.

clone size: .
J gene: TRBJ2-7
D gene: .
V gene: TRBV5-1
CDR3 protein: CASSLISLEEQYF
CDR3 DNA: TGCGCCAGCAGCTTAATTAGCTTGGAGGAGCAGTACTTC

clone size: .
J gene: TRBJ2-5
D gene: .
V gene: TRBV7-9
CDR3 protein: CASSFVSGQETQYF
CDR3 DNA: TGTGCCAGCAGCTTTGTATCGGGACAAGAGACCCAGTACTTC

clone size: .
J gene: TRBJ2-1
D gene: TRBD2
V gene: TRBV28
CDR3 protein: CASSHRTSNEQFF
CDR3 DNA: TGTGCCAGCAGTCACAGGACTAGCAATGAGCAGTTCTTC

clone size: .
J gene: TRBJ2-5
D gene: .
V gene: TRBV5-6
CDR3 protein: CASSLLPGKETQYF
CDR3 DNA: TGTGCCAGCAGCTTGCTTCCAGGCAAAGAGACCCAGTACTTC

clone size: .
J gene: TRBJ1-3
D gene: .
V gene: TRBV7-2
CDR3 protein: CASSLGVQAGNTIYF
CDR3 DNA: TGTGCCAGCAGCTTAGGGGTACAGGCTGGAAACACCATATATTTT

clone size: few
J gene: TRBJ2-3
D gene: .
V gene: TRBV21-1
CDR3 protein: CASSKEAAGTRGGTDTQYF
CDR3 DNA: TGTGCCAGCAGCAAAGAGGCCGCCGGGACTAGAGGTGGAACAGATACGCAGTATTTT

clone size: once
J gene: TRBJ2-7
D gene: .
V gene: TRBV6-6
CDR3 protein: CASSLQGGEQYF
CDR3 DNA: TGTGCCAGCAGCCTACAGGGCGGAGAGCAGTACTTC

clone size: .
J gene: TRBJ2-7
D gene: .
V gene: TRBV6-6
CDR3 protein: CASSSPGDSYEQYF
CDR3 DNA: TGTGCCAGCAGTTCCCCGGGGGACTCCTACGAGCAGTACTTC

clone size: .
J gene: TRBJ2-5
D gene: .
V gene: TRBV25-1
CDR3 protein: CASSELVTAGETQYF
CDR3 DNA: TGTGCCAGCAGTGAATTGGTGACGGCGGGAGAGACCCAGTACTTC

clone size: .
J gene: TRBJ1-4
D gene: .
V gene: TRBV2
CDR3 protein: CASSNRMTNEKLFF
CDR3 DNA: TGTGCCAGCAGCAACAGGATGACTAATGAAAAACTGTTTTTT

clone size: .
J gene: TRBJ1-2
D gene: TRBD1
V gene: TRBV6-5
CDR3 protein: CASSRTGLTDGYTF
CDR3 DNA: TGTGCCAGCAGCCGGACAGGGTTGACGGATGGCTACACCTTC

clone size: .
J gene: TRBJ2-3
D gene: TRBD1
V gene: TRBV9
CDR3 protein: CASSVAGDRGPTDTQYF
CDR3 DNA: TGTGCCAGCAGCGTAGCTGGGGACAGGGGACCCACAGATACGCAGTATTTT

clone size: .
J gene: TRBJ2-7
D gene: .
V gene: TRBV7-8
CDR3 protein: CASSSTGWAYEQYF
CDR3 DNA: TGTGCCAGCAGCAGTACAGGGTGGGCCTACGAGCAGTACTTC

clone size: once
J gene: TRBJ2-5
D gene: .
V gene: TRBV18
CDR3 protein: CASSLEAGETQYF
CDR3 DNA: TGTGCCAGCTCCCTGGAGGCTGGAGAGACCCAGTACTTC

clone size: .
J gene: TRBJ2-3
D gene: .
V gene: TRBV7-2
CDR3 protein: CASTSPTDTQYF
CDR3 DNA: TGTGCCAGCACCTCTCCTACAGATACGCAGTATTTT

clone size: .
J gene: TRBJ2-7
D gene: .
V gene: TRBV5-8
CDR3 protein: CASSFGGSAGRYEQYF
CDR3 DNA: TGTGCCAGCAGCTTTGGGGGGTCGGCGGGCCGCTACGAGCAGTACTTC

clone size: .
J gene: TRBJ2-7
D gene: TRBD2
V gene: TRBV5-1
CDR3 protein: CASRTGLAGNYEQYF
CDR3 DNA: TGCGCCAGCAGAACAGGACTAGCGGGGAACTACGAGCAGTACTTC

clone size: .
J gene: TRBJ2-1
D gene: .
V gene: TRBV5-4
CDR3 protein: CASSFLREIYNEQFF
CDR3 DNA: TGTGCCAGCAGCTTCCTCAGGGAAATCTACAATGAGCAGTTCTTC

clone size: .
J gene: TRBJ2-7
D gene: TRBD2
V gene: TRBV7-2
CDR3 protein: CASSVNSGRSSYEQYF
CDR3 DNA: TGTGCCAGCAGCGTTAATAGCGGGAGATCGTCCTACGAGCAGTACTTC

clone size: .
J gene: TRBJ1-6
D gene: .
V gene: TRBV6-5
CDR3 protein: CASRRGGWDNSPLHF
CDR3 DNA: TGTGCCAGCAGACGGGGGGGCTGGGATAATTCACCCCTCCACTTT

clone size: .
J gene: TRBJ1-1
D gene: .
V gene: TRBV9
CDR3 protein: CASSRTVGATEAFF
CDR3 DNA: TGTGCCAGCAGCCGCACTGTCGGGGCCACTGAAGCTTTCTTT

clone size: .
J gene: TRBJ1-2
D gene: .
V gene: TRBV6-1
CDR3 protein: CASSTDGGYGYTF
CDR3 DNA: TGTGCCAGCAGTACAGACGGTGGCTATGGCTACACCTTC

clone size: .
J gene: TRBJ2-3
D gene: .
V gene: TRBV5-8
CDR3 protein: CASSLRQAPDTQYF
CDR3 DNA: TGTGCCAGCAGCCTCAGACAGGCCCCAGATACGCAGTATTTT

clone size: .
J gene: TRBJ1-6
D gene: TRBD1
V gene: TRBV7-9
CDR3 protein: CASSSQSGTGAFYNSPLHF
CDR3 DNA: TGTGCCAGCAGCTCACAATCCGGGACAGGGGCCTTCTATAATTCACCCCTCCACTTT

clone size: .
J gene: TRBJ2-4
D gene: .
V gene: TRBV5-6
CDR3 protein: CASSLGASVNIQYF
CDR3 DNA: TGTGCCAGCAGCTTGGGGGCTAGCGTAAACATTCAGTACTTC

clone size: .
J gene: TRBJ2-3
D gene: .
V gene: TRBV7-2
CDR3 protein: CASSLVGTDTQYF
CDR3 DNA: TGTGCCAGCAGCTTAGTAGGCACAGATACGCAGTATTTT

clone size: .
J gene: TRBJ1-1
D gene: .
V gene: TRBV6-5
CDR3 protein: CASSGGGGTEAFF
CDR3 DNA: TGTGCCAGCAGTGGAGGGGGAGGAACTGAAGCTTTCTTT

clone size: .
J gene: TRBJ1-1
D gene: .
V gene: TRBV10-3
CDR3 protein: CAIGRNTEAFF
CDR3 DNA: TGTGCCATCGGGAGGAACACTGAAGCTTTCTTT

clone size: once
J gene: TRBJ2-7
D gene: .
V gene: TRBV28
CDR3 protein: CASSLSRGREYF
CDR3 DNA: TGTGCCAGCAGTCTCTCGCGGGGACGCGAGTACTTC

clone size: once
J gene: TRBJ1-3
D gene: .
V gene: TRBV28
CDR3 protein: CASSSGNTIYF
CDR3 DNA: TGTGCCAGCAGTTCTGGAAACACCATATATTTT

clone size: few
J gene: TRBJ2-3
D gene: .
V gene: TRBV2
CDR3 protein: CASSVLGTQYF
CDR3 DNA: TGTGCCAGCAGTGTATTAGGTACGCAGTATTTT

clone size: .
J gene: TRBJ1-2
D gene: .
V gene: TRBV11-2
CDR3 protein: CASSLGGGKGYTF
CDR3 DNA: TGTGCCAGCAGCTTAGGAGGGGGGAAAGGCTACACCTTC

clone size: .
J gene: TRBJ2-5
D gene: .
V gene: TRBV6-5
CDR3 protein: CASTAGSETQYF
CDR3 DNA: TGTGCCAGCACTGCGGGTTCAGAGACCCAGTACTTC